A single sample gave rise to the 5 T cell receptor beta chains below, sequenced in a study of blood T cell repertoires in COVID-19. Measured with immunoSEQ multiplex PCR; TCRdb has only the in-frame clones, and not every one. In the table there are 140,000 or so clones, around four fifths of which are singletons. The sample consisted of PBMCs or T cells enriched from blood (not recorded which). The source of these receptors is a woman between 40 and 50 years old who had recovered from COVID-19.

The CDR3 nucleotides read TGTGCCAGCAGCCCCGAAGGAGGGGGCACCAATCAGCCCCAGCATTTT. This translates into CASSPEGGGTNQPQHF. J is TRBJ1-5 and V is TRBV9; 7 positions agree with TRBD1. This CDR3 is 16 amino acids long. Germline V lookup: CDR1 SGDLS, CDR2 YYNGEE. With 4 bases clipped from V and 3 bases from J, the junction kept 10 bases outside the gene matches.

The chain recombines TRBV14 with TRBJ2-3, with unresolved D. Trimming pared 0 bases from V and 4 bases from J, leaving 5 bases between. The CDR3 contains 13 residues. Germline V gives CDR1 SGHDN, CDR2 FVKESK. The CDR3 bases are TGTGCCAGCAGCCAAGATCAGGCAGATACGCAGTATTTT. It is translated as CASSQDQADTQYF.

The chain combines TRBV6-6 with TRBJ1-2; no firm D call. Germline CDR1 is MNHNY and CDR2 is SVGAGI (reference sequence). This CDR3 has 12 residues. V lost 2 bases, J lost 8 bases, and 9 bases lay in between. The CDR3 DNA sequence: TGTGCCAGCAGTTACGAGGCCCGAGGCTACACCTTC. Amino acids: CASSYEARGYTF.

A single count supports this clone. The V and J genes are TRBV3-1 (or the pseudogene TRBV3-2) and TRBJ2-7; TRBD2 matches 8 bases. The junction had 5 bases not matched to a gene; V was cut back by 4 bases and J by 3 bases. In germline, CDR1 is LGHDT, CDR2 YNNKEL (reference sequence). The CDR3 is made up of 14 amino acids. CDR3 DNA sequence: TGTGCCAGCAGCCCGGGAGGGGTGGGCTACGAGCAGTACTTC. This codes for CASSPGGVGYEQYF.

This clone was counted a single time. This rearrangement joins TRBV7-9 to TRBJ1-1, with D perhaps matching TRBD1 (6 bases). Per germline, CDR1 SEHNR and CDR2 FQNEAQ (reference sequence). Trimming cost V 8 bases and J 4 bases, with 11 bases left between them. This CDR3 region has 12 residues. CDR3 DNA: TGTGCCAGCGCACAGGGAAGCACTGAAGCTTTCTTT. Protein product: CASAQGSTEAFF.